This TCR beta chain was documented in a study of long-term antiretroviral therapy in people with HIV. Worth noting for this clone: Antigen unknown.

The V segment lost 10 bases and the J segment 7 bases; nucleotides outside the gene matches: 5. The germline V gene encodes CDR1 MDHEN and CDR2 SYDVKM. This CDR3 is built from 12 residues. Samples were assayed with immunoSEQ v3.0 at survey level. TCRdb keeps only in-frame clones here, not all; method: immunoSEQ multiplex PCR. The sample lists around 21,000 clones, around four fifths occurring once. Participants who had HIV were, without exception, treated in the United States. Whole-study findings and limits: Versus controls, repertoires in people with HIV had narrower CDR3 length ranges.

This receptor was identified in a man aged 18 to 29 with HIV. Sequenced here: unsorted PBMCs, sampled approximately 4 years after starting antiretroviral therapy. V usage is TRBV28 and J usage is TRBJ2-2, with 8 bases fitting TRBD1. The CDR3 DNA follows: TGTGCCACTCCAGGGGGCAACGGGGAGCTGTTTTTT. This sequence encodes CATPGGNGELFF.